Below are 18 T cell receptor beta chains sequenced from a single sample in a study of control samples from healthy donors and cancer patients. Sequencing used immunoSEQ multiplex PCR; TCRdb keeps in-frame clones, though not all of them. The sample has about 140,000 clones, about 85% seen once. The material sequenced was blood. The source of these receptors is a woman aged 25 to 39 in good health.

The V gene is TRBV6-1, the J gene TRBJ1-2, with D hard to call. There are 14 residues in the CDR3. V was trimmed by 1 base and J by 7 bases, leaving 13 bases between them. In germline, CDR1 is MNHNS, CDR2 SASEGT. The CDR3 is CASSEGAVEAGYTF. DNA for the CDR3: TGTGCCAGCAGTGAAGGGGCAGTTGAGGCTGGCTACACCTTC.

This rearrangement joins TRBV20-1 to TRBJ2-3; D uncertain. The CDR3 has 11 residues. Trimming removed 5 bases at V and 4 bases at J, with 7 bases between. Looked up from germline, CDR1 is DFQATT and CDR2 is SNEGSKA (reference sequence). This CDR3 is CSASFSDTQYF. The CDR3 DNA is TGCAGTGCTTCCTTTTCAGATACGCAGTATTTT.

The J gene is TRBJ2-2, the V gene TRBV24-1; possibly TRBD1 for D (6 bases). The V gene lost 3 bases and the J gene lost 3 bases, with 10 bases spanning the gap. The germline V gene has CDR1 KGHDR and CDR2 SFDVKD. This CDR3 comprises 15 residues. The CDR3 reads CATSDGRGYTGELFF. CDR3 sequence (DNA): TGTGCCACCAGTGATGGCAGGGGCTACACCGGGGAGCTGTTTTTT.

The rearrangement links TRBV2 to TRBJ2-1; 10 nucleotides agree with TRBD2. The CDR3 extends over 15 amino acids. V dropped 5 bases and J dropped 2; count of bases not matched to a gene: 3. Germline V gene data show CDR1 as SNHLY and CDR2 as FYNNEI. The CDR3, as DNA: TGTGCCAGCAGTACCGGGACTAGCGCCTACAATGAGCAGTTCTTC. This encodes CASSTGTSAYNEQFF.

The V and J genes are TRBV29-1 and TRBJ2-7; TRBD1 matches at 9 bases. The CDR3 has 15 amino acids. Germline CDR1 reads SQVTM; CDR2 reads ANQGSEA. V gave up 5 bases and J gave up 0 bases; unmatched junction bases: 8. Written as DNA, the CDR3 is TGCAGCGTTTCGGGGACAGGGCCGAGCTCCTACGAGCAGTACTTC. Amino acids: CSVSGTGPSSYEQYF.

The genes are TRBV5-1 and TRBJ1-6, with D perhaps matching TRBD1 (5 bases). CDR3 length: 15 amino acids. V was pared by 0 bases and J by 4 bases, with 8 bases between. Germline assignment: CDR1 SGHRS and CDR2 YFSETQ. CDR3 sequence: CASSLDGGYNSPLHF. The CDR3 nucleotides are TGCGCCAGCAGCTTGGATGGGGGGTATAATTCACCCCTCCACTTT.

This chain connects TRBV12-2 to TRBJ2-1; the table's D call, TRBD2, was not checked against the DNA. TRBV12-2 is marked as a pseudogene. The CDR3 is 20 amino acids. CDR3 sequence: CASRSTWTSLGGSSYNEQFF. The CDR3 region has the DNA TGTGCAAGTCGCTCGACTTGGACTAGCCTTGGGGGGAGCTCCTACAATGAGCAGTTCTTC.

The chain uses TRBV5-4 and TRBJ2-7, with TRBD1 as a possible D gene (5 bases). CDR3 length: 12 amino acids. Germline CDR1 reads SGHNT; CDR2 reads YYREEE (reference sequence). V was clipped by 5 bases and J by 5 bases, with 11 bases between them. CDR3 nucleotides: TGTGCCAGCAGGGGTTGGGGCGACGAGCAGTACTTC. Translating it yields CASRGWGDEQYF.

This sequence joins TRBV3-1 (or the pseudogene TRBV3-2) and TRBJ1-6; D gene ambiguous. Germline-derived CDR1 and CDR2 are LGHDT and YNNKEL (reference sequence). The CDR3 totals 15 residues. With 2 bases removed from V and 8 bases from J, the gap between germline ends came to 13 bases. The chain's CDR3 is CASSQTPLGDSPLHF. As DNA, the CDR3 is TGTGCCAGCAGCCAAACACCACTCGGCGATTCACCCCTCCACTTT.

The V call is TRBV19, the J call TRBJ1-1; D is ambiguous. CDR1 LNHDA and CDR2 SQIVND come from the germline V gene (reference sequence). Trimming stripped 6 bases from V and 7 bases from J, with 18 bases between. This CDR3 has 14 residues. As DNA, the CDR3 is TGTGCCAGTAGGAGTTGGACGAACCTCAATGAAGCTTTCTTT. It codes for CASRSWTNLNEAFF.

J is TRBJ1-1 and V is TRBV6-5, with 7 bases lining up with TRBD1. Trimming took 6 bases from V and 5 from J; bases not matched to a gene: 6. Germline CDR1 is MNHEY and CDR2 is SVGAGI. The CDR3 is 13 amino acids. CDR3 nucleotide sequence: TGTGCCAGCAGCCGCACAGGGGCAACTGAAGCTTTCTTT. It translates to CASSRTGATEAFF.

V and J are TRBV7-7 and TRBJ2-7; TRBD2 is a possible D gene (5 bases). V was cut by 1 base and J by 2 bases, with 12 bases left in between. This CDR3 contains 15 residues. Germline V gives CDR1 SSHAT, CDR2 FNYEAQ (reference sequence). The CDR3 DNA follows: TGTGCCAGCAGCTTAGGGGAGAACGGGACCTACGAGCAGTACTTC. Amino acid sequence: CASSLGENGTYEQYF.

The CDR3 loop reads CASSEGQGAETQYF. The CDR3 DNA reads as TGTGCCAGCAGTGAGGGACAGGGGGCAGAGACCCAGTACTTC. The V gene is TRBV6-4, the J gene TRBJ2-5; TRBD1 matches at 12 bases. The CDR3 runs to 14 residues. Germline V gene lookup returns CDR1 MRHNA and CDR2 SNTAGT. V shed 3 bases, J shed 4 bases, and the junction held 0 bases outside the gene matches.

The chain links TRBV7-8 to TRBJ2-1, with 12 bases fitting TRBD2. The J segment lost 2 bases and the V segment lost 1 base, leaving 6 bases of the junction unmatched. The CDR3 has 18 amino acids. Germline V gene data show CDR1 as SGHVS and CDR2 as FQNEAQ. CDR3 residues: CASSLVGLAGGAYNEQFF. The CDR3 region has the DNA TGTGCCAGCAGCTTAGTTGGGCTAGCGGGAGGGGCCTACAATGAGCAGTTCTTC.

The rearrangement links TRBV6-5 to TRBJ2-3; 8 bases line up with TRBD2. Germline values: CDR1 MNHEY, CDR2 SVGAGI. Trimming removed 8 bases from V and 6 bases from J; junction bases left unmatched: 13. CDR3 length: 15 residues. The CDR3 region has the DNA TGTGCCAGCTCCCGACTAGTGGCTAGCGGGGATACGCAGTATTTT. Protein: CASSRLVASGDTQYF.

The CDR3 DNA is TGTGCCAGCAGACGGACTAGCGGGAATCCCAGCGAGCAGTACTTC. Its protein is CASRRTSGNPSEQYF. The V and J genes are TRBV2 and TRBJ2-7; TRBD2 matches 12 bases. CDR3 length: 15 amino acids. Germline-derived CDR1 and CDR2 are SNHLY and FYNNEI. Trimming cost V 6 bases and J 6 bases; bases outside gene matches: 9.

This CDR3 reads CASSLAREKGNTIYF. CDR3 nucleotides: TGTGCCAGCAGCTTAGCCCGGGAAAAGGGAAACACCATATATTTT. The rearrangement links TRBV11-2 to TRBJ1-3; no clear D gene. The CDR3 spans 15 residues. The V end was cut by 1 base, the J end by 4 bases, with 11 bases between. Germline CDR1 SGHAT, CDR2 FQNNGV.

V and J are TRBV5-1 and TRBJ1-1, with D perhaps TRBD1 (6 bases). This CDR3 is built from 16 residues. In germline, CDR1 is SGHRS, CDR2 YFSETQ. V lost 2 bases and J 2 bases, leaving 16 bases between the germline ends. The CDR3 nucleotides are TGCGCCAGCAGCTTAGGTCCGGGGACAAGTAACACTGAAGCTTTCTTT. It encodes CASSLGPGTSNTEAFF.